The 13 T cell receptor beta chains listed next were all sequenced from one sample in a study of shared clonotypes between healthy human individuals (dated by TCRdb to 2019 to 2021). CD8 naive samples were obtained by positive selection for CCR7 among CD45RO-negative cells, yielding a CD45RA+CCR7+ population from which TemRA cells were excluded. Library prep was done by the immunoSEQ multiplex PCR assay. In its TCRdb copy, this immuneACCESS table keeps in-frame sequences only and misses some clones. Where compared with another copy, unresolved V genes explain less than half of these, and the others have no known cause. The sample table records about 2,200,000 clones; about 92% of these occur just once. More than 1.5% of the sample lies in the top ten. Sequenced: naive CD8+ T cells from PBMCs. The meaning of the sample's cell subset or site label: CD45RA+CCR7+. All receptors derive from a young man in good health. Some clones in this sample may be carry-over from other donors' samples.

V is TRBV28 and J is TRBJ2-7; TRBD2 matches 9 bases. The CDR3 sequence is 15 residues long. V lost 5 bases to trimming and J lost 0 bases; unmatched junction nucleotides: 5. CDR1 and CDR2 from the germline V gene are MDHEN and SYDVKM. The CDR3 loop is CASSLISGGSYEQYF. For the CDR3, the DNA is TGTGCCAGCAGTCTTATTAGCGGGGGCTCCTACGAGCAGTACTTC.

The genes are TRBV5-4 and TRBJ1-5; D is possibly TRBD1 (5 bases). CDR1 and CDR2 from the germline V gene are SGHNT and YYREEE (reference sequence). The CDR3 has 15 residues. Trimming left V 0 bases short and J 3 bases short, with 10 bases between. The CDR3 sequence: CASSLAPGTNQPQHF. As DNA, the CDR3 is TGTGCCAGCAGCTTGGCCCCAGGGACCAATCAGCCCCAGCATTTT.

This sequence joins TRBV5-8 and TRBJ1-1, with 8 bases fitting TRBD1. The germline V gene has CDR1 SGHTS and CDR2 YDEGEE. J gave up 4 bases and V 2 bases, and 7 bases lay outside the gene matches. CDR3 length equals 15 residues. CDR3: CASSFRTGSVTEAFF. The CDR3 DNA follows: TGTGCCAGCAGCTTTCGGACAGGGTCGGTCACTGAAGCTTTCTTT.

In DNA, the CDR3 is TGTGCCAGCAGCCAATGGGGCAGGCTTCTTAACTATGGCTACACCTTC. Translated: CASSQWGRLLNYGYTF. V gene TRBV28 combines with J gene TRBJ1-2, with a tentative D call TRBD1 (5 bases). V was pared by 6 bases and J by 1 base, with 18 bases between. CDR1 is MDHEN, CDR2 SYDVKM, per germline. This CDR3 is 16 amino acids long.

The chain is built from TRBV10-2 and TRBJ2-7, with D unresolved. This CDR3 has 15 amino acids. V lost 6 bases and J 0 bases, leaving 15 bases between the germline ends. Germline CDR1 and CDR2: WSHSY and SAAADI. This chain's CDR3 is CASRAKAASSYEQYF. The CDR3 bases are TGCGCCAGCAGGGCTAAGGCGGCGAGCTCCTACGAGCAGTACTTC.

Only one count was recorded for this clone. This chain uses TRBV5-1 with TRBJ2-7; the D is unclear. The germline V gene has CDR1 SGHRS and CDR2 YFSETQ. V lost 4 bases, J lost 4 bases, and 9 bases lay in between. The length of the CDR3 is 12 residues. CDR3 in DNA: TGCGCCAGCAGCCCCATAGGTTACGAGCAGTACTTC. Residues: CASSPIGYEQYF.

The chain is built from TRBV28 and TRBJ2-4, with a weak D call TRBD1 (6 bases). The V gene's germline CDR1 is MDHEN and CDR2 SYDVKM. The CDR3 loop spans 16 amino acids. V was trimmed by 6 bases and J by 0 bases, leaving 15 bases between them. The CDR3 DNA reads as TGTGCCAGCAGCCGCGACAGGACCTTAGCCAAAAACATTCAGTACTTC. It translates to CASSRDRTLAKNIQYF.

The CDR3 sequence: CASSRGRATIPSTDTQYF. For the CDR3, the DNA is TGTGCCAGCAGCCGGGGTAGAGCTACCATCCCTAGCACAGATACGCAGTATTTT. The chain employs TRBV13 and TRBJ2-3, with D possibly TRBD2 on 5 matching bases. The V and J ends lost 5 bases and 0 bases respectively, with 21 bases between them. The length of the CDR3 is 18 residues. Germline V CDR1 and CDR2: PRHDT, FYEKMQ (reference sequence).

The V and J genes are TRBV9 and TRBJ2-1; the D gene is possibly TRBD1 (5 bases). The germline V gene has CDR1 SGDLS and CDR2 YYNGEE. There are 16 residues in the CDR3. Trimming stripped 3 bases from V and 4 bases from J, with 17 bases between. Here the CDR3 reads CASSAEVGLGYNEQFF. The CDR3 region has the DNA TGTGCCAGCAGCGCGGAAGTGGGGCTTGGTTACAATGAGCAGTTCTTC.

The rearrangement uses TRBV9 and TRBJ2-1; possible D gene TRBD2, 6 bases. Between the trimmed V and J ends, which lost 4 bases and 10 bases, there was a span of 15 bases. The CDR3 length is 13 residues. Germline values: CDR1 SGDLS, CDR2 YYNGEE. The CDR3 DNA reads TGTGCCAGCAGCTCGGGACTCACCGACGAGCAGTTCTTC. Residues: CASSSGLTDEQFF.

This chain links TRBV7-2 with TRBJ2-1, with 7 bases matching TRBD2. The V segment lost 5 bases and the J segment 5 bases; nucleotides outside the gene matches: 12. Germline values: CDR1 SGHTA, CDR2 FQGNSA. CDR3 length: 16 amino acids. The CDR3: CASSHVLAMADNEQFF. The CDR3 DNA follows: TGTGCCAGCAGCCACGTACTAGCGATGGCCGACAATGAGCAGTTCTTC.

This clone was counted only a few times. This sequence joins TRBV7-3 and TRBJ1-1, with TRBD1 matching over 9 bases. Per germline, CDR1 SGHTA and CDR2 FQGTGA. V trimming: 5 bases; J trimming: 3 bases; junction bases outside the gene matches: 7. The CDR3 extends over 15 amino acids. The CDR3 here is CASSPDRGSDTEAFF. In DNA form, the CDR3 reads TGTGCCAGCAGCCCGGACAGGGGATCGGACACTGAAGCTTTCTTT.

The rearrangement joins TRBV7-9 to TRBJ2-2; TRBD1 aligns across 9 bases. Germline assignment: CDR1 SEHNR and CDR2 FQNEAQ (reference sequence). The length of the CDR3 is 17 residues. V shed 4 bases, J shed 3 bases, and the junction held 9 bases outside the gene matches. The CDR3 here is CASSSPSDRGDTGELFF. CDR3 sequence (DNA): TGTGCCAGCAGCTCCCCCTCCGACAGGGGGGACACCGGGGAGCTGTTTTTT.